Listed below are T cell receptor beta chains from one sample, sequenced in a study of cytomegalovirus exposure and HLA in healthy donors. Measured with immunoSEQ multiplex PCR; TCRdb has only the in-frame clones, and not every one. Altogether around 150,000 clones are present, about 82% being singletons, with the ten largest covering around 4.8%. The sequencing input was PBMCs. All receptors come from a man aged 25 to 40 in good health. The CDR3 runs from the conserved cysteine through the conserved F or W. The order of the fields is clone size, J gene, CDR3 length, V gene, D gene, CDR3 protein, CDR3 DNA. D genes are given only for firm matches. Clone size is stated in some rows and not others, as once, few, many or a class when expanded.

>once|TRBJ1-2|13|TRBV27|NA
CASSFRGLGGYTF
TGTGCCAGCAGTTTCCGGGGGTTGGGTGGCTACACCTTC
>NA|TRBJ2-7|15|TRBV7-2|NA
CASSYSSARYYEQYF
TGTGCCAGCAGCTACTCTAGCGCTAGATACTACGAGCAGTACTTC
>once|TRBJ2-1|12|TRBV6-1|NA
CASTGQGNEQFF
TGTGCCAGTACGGGGCAGGGGAATGAGCAGTTCTTC
>NA|TRBJ2-3|15|TRBV9|NA
CASNAGQSSTDTQYF
TGTGCCAGCAACGCGGGGCAATCTAGCACAGATACGCAGTATTTT
>NA|TRBJ2-1|13|TRBV4-1|TRBD2
CASSFRTSNEQFF
TGCGCCAGCAGCTTTCGGACTAGCAATGAGCAGTTCTTC
>once|TRBJ2-1|15|TRBV5-8|NA
CASSPRTVSYNEQFF
TGTGCCAGCAGCCCGCGGACAGTCTCCTACAATGAGCAGTTCTTC
>NA|TRBJ2-6|16|TRBV7-3|NA
CASSLTAGPGANVLTF
TGTGCCAGCAGCTTAACGGCAGGGCCTGGGGCCAACGTCCTGACTTTC
>NA|TRBJ1-1|15|TRBV2|NA
CASMPTRTRGSEAFF
TGTGCCAGCATGCCGACCAGAACCAGGGGTAGTGAAGCTTTCTTT
>once|TRBJ2-1|16|TRBV7-3|TRBD2
CASSSWGGRADNEQFF
TGTGCCAGCAGCTCATGGGGCGGGAGGGCTGACAATGAGCAGTTCTTC
>NA|TRBJ1-2|15|TRBV21-1|NA
CASSSRGGLGYGYTF
TGTGCCAGCAGCAGTAGGGGGGGCCTCGGCTATGGCTACACCTTC
>NA|TRBJ2-1|14|TRBV7-9|NA
CASSETLVVAEQFF
TGTGCCAGCAGCGAAACCCTCGTTGTTGCGGAGCAGTTCTTC
>NA|TRBJ2-5|15|TRBV7-9|NA
CASNSPGEVEETQYF
TGTGCCAGCAACTCCCCAGGGGAAGTTGAAGAGACCCAGTACTTC
>NA|TRBJ2-1|16|TRBV18|TRBD1
CASSPPGTGAGNEQFF
TGTGCCAGCTCACCACCCGGGACAGGGGCGGGTAATGAGCAGTTCTTC
>NA|TRBJ2-3|14|TRBV18|TRBD2
CASLASGRTDTQYF
TGTGCCAGCCTGGCTAGCGGGAGAACAGATACGCAGTATTTT
>NA|TRBJ2-2|15|TRBV6-4|TRBD1
CAGSSGTGDTGELFF
TGTGCCGGCAGTTCCGGGACAGGGGACACCGGGGAGCTGTTTTTT
>NA|TRBJ1-1|14|TRBV7-9|NA
CASSPLGGGSEAFF
TGTGCCAGCAGCCCTCTAGGGGGTGGATCTGAAGCTTTCTTT
>NA|TRBJ2-7|17|TRBV5-4|TRBD2
CASSSAAAGGSSYEQYF
TGTGCCAGCAGCTCCGCGGCCGCGGGGGGCAGCTCCTACGAGCAGTACTTC
>NA|TRBJ2-1|13|TRBV11-3|NA
CASSAGTGYEQFF
TGTGCCAGCAGCGCCGGGACTGGCTATGAGCAGTTCTTC
>NA|TRBJ2-7|15|TRBV18|NA
CASSPRRGGPAEQYF
TGTGCCAGCTCACCACGGCGGGGTGGACCGGCCGAGCAGTACTTC
>NA|TRBJ2-1|14|TRBV15|TRBD1
CATSKEGQGYEQFF
TGTGCCACCAGCAAAGAGGGACAGGGTTATGAGCAGTTCTTC
>NA|TRBJ2-1|17|TRBV4-3|TRBD2
CASSQDLSAGGHNEQFF
TGCGCCAGCAGCCAAGATCTTTCAGCGGGAGGGCACAATGAGCAGTTCTTC
>NA|TRBJ2-3|13|TRBV7-9|TRBD2
CSSSLETSGSVYF
TGTTCCAGCAGCCTCGAGACTAGCGGGAGCGTATATTTT
>NA|TRBJ1-5|16|TRBV5-5|NA
CASSLGGSAGNQPQHF
TGTGCCAGCAGCTTGGGAGGCAGCGCGGGCAATCAGCCCCAGCATTTT
>few|TRBJ2-5|15|TRBV6-5|NA
CASSYPGQGGETQYF
TGTGCCAGCAGTTACCCCGGACAGGGAGGGGAGACCCAGTACTTC
>NA|TRBJ2-7|15|TRBV4-3|TRBD2
CASSLAWAGAYEQYF
TGCGCCAGCAGCTTAGCTTGGGCGGGAGCCTACGAGCAGTACTTC
>few|TRBJ2-1|14|TRBV7-9|TRBD1
CASSLAAGQGEQFF
TGTGCCAGCAGCTTAGCCGCTGGACAGGGCGAGCAGTTCTTC
>NA|TRBJ1-5|14|TRBV7-8|NA
CASSLGQFYQPQHF
TGTGCCAGCAGCTTAGGACAGTTCTATCAGCCCCAGCATTTT
>NA|TRBJ1-5|15|TRBV27|TRBD1
CASSRTGNGNQPQHF
TGTGCCAGCAGCCGGACAGGGAATGGCAATCAGCCCCAGCATTTT
>NA|TRBJ2-3|15|TRBV6-5|NA
CASSYGWEGTDTQYF
TGTGCCAGCAGTTATGGGTGGGAGGGCACAGATACGCAGTATTTT
>NA|TRBJ1-1|21|TRBV21-1|NA
CASKHRGRMRSPLPMNTEAFF
TGTGCCAGCAAGCACAGGGGGCGAATGAGATCCCCCCTCCCGATGAACACTGAAGCTTTCTTT
>NA|TRBJ2-5|15|TRBV7-3|NA
CASSSGQSYQETQYF
TGTGCCAGCAGCTCGGGACAATCGTACCAAGAGACCCAGTACTTC
>NA|TRBJ1-1|14|TRBV10-3|NA
CAIHGGESFTEAFF
TGTGCCATCCACGGCGGAGAGAGTTTCACTGAAGCTTTCTTT
>NA|TRBJ2-2|15|TRBV6-5|TRBD1
CASSFDRGRTGELFF
TGTGCCAGCAGCTTCGACAGGGGGCGGACCGGGGAGCTGTTTTTT
>NA|TRBJ1-5|14|TRBV28|NA
CASRAFRGNQPQHF
TGTGCCAGCAGGGCATTCCGGGGCAATCAGCCCCAGCATTTT
>NA|TRBJ1-5|14|TRBV6-1|NA
CASRAGDSNQPQHF
TGTGCCAGCAGGGCGGGGGATAGCAATCAGCCCCAGCATTTT
>NA|TRBJ2-3|15|TRBV5-6|NA
CASSPLGQGKDTQYF
TGTGCCAGCAGCCCGCTGGGGCAGGGGAAAGATACGCAGTATTTT
>NA|TRBJ2-7|15|TRBV11-2|NA
CASSLVSAGLYEQYF
TGTGCCAGCAGCTTAGTTTCGGCAGGTCTCTACGAGCAGTACTTC
>NA|TRBJ2-5|14|TRBV5-1|NA
CASSSGQEEETQYF
TGCGCCAGCAGCTCGGGACAAGAAGAAGAGACCCAGTACTTC
>NA|TRBJ2-5|12|TRBV28|NA
CASSAHQETQYF
TGTGCCAGCAGTGCGCACCAAGAGACCCAGTACTTC
>once|TRBJ1-4|15|TRBV4-1|NA
CASSQGGQGREKLFF
TGCGCCAGCAGCCAAGGAGGCCAGGGGCGGGAAAAACTGTTTTTT